The clone carrying this T cell receptor (beta chain) was found many times. The antigen remains undetermined. Exclusion criteria comprised other autoimmune diseases, uncontrolled infections, pregnancy or lactation in patients. As diagnostic evidence, clinical symptoms, serum thyroxine, TRAb, thyroid ultrasound and orbital computed tomography were relied upon. Germline CDR1 and CDR2: DFQATT and SNEGSKA (reference sequence). V lost 1 base, J lost 0 bases, and 13 bases lay in between. The CDR3 is made up of 16 amino acids. Amplification from RNA transcripts yielded the TCR beta CDR3 regions. HTBI primers primed a first-round RT-PCR, and a second-round multiplex PCR followed. From the multiplex PCR reads, TCRdb called clonotypes with MiXCR, one entry per CDR3 protein. The sample includes about 410,000 distinct CDR3 sequences, about 17% of them seen just once. These data come from a study of Graves' ophthalmopathy and Graves' hyperthyroidism. Study information: The blood sample was drawn at first diagnosis and before any treatment.

General observations from the study: With just under 90% sensitivity and roughly 80% specificity, a 13-signature model separated ophthalmopathy from stable hyperthyroidism.

This chain links TRBV20-1 with TRBJ1-3, with D tentatively TRBD1 (5 bases). This TCR came from a woman aged 18-29 years with Graves' ophthalmopathy. Sequencing was done on a sample of peripheral blood. The CDR3 is CSARVPGGISGNTIYF. For the CDR3, the DNA is TGCAGTGCTAGAGTCCCTGGGGGGATCTCTGGAAACACCATATATTTT.